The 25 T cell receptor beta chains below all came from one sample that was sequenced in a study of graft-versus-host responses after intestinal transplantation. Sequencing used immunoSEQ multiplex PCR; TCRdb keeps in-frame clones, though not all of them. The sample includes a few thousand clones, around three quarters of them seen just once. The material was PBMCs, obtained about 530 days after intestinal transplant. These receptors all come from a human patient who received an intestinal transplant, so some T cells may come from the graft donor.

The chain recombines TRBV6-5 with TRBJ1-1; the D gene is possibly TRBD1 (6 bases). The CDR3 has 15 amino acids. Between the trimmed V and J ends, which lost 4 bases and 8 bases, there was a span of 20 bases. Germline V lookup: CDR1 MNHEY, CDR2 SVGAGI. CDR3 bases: TGTGCCAGCAGTTCCCAGTCAGGGGCCCTATTCGAAGCTTTCTTT. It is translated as CASSSQSGALFEAFF.

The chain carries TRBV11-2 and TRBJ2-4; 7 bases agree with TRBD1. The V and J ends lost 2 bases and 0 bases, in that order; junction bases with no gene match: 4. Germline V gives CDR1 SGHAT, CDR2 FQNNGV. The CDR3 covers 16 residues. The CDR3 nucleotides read TGTGCCAGCAGCTTATCCGGGACAGTAGCCAAAAACATTCAGTACTTC. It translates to CASSLSGTVAKNIQYF. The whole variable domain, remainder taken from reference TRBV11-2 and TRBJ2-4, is EAGVAQSPRYKIIEKRQSVAFWCNPISGHATLYWYQQILGQGPKLLIQFQNNGVVDDSQLPKDRFSAERLKGVDSTLKIQPAKLEDSAVYLCASSLSGTVAKNIQYFGAGTRLSVL.

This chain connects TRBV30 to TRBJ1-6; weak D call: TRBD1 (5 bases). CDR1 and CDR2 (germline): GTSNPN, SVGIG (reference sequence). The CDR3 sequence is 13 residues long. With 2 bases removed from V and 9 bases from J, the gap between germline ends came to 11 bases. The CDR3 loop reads CAWSRQRGSPLHF. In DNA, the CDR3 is TGTGCCTGGAGTAGACAAAGGGGTTCACCCCTCCACTTT.

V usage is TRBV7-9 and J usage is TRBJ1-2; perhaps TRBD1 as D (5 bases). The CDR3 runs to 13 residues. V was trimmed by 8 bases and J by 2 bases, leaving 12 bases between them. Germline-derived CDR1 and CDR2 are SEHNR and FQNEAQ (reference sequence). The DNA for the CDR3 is TGTGCCAGCTCCGCTCAGGGCAACTATGGCTACACCTTC. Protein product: CASSAQGNYGYTF.

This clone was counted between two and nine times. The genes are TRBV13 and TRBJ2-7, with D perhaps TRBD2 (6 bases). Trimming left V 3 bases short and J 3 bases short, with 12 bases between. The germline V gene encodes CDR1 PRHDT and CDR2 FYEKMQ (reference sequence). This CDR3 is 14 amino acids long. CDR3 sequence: CASSLRGLDYEQYF. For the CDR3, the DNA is TGTGCCAGCAGCTTGCGGGGACTGGACTACGAGCAGTACTTC.

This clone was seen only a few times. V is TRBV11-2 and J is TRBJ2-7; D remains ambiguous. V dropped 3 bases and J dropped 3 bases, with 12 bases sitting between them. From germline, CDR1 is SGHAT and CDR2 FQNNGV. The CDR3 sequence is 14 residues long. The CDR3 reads CASSLRGMDYEQYF. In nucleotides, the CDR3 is TGTGCCAGCAGCTTGAGAGGAATGGACTACGAGCAGTACTTC.

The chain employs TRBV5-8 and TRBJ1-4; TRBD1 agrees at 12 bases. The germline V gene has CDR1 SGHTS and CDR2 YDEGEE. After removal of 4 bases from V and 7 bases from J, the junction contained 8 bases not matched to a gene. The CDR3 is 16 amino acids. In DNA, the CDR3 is TGTGCCAGCAGCCAAGATCGGGGACAGGGGGCTGAAAAACTGTTTTTT. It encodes CASSQDRGQGAEKLFF.

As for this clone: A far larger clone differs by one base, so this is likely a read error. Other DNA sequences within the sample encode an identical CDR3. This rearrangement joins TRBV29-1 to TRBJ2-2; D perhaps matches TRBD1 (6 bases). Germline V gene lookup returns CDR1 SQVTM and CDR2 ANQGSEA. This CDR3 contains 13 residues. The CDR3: CSVDRQADGELFF. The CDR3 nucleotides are TGCAGCGTAGACCGACAGGCCGACGGGGAGCTCTTTTTT.

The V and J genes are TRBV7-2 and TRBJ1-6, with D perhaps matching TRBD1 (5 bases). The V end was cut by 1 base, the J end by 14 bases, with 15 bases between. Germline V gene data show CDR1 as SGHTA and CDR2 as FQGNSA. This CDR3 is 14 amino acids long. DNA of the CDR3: TGTGCCAGCAGCTTAGGGGCAGGGATTCTGGCCCTCCACTTT. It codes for CASSLGAGILALHF.

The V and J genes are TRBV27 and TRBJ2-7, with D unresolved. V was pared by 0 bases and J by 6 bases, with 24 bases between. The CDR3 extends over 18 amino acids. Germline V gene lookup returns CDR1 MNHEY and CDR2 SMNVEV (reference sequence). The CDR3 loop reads CASSLSSGYRGEVSEQYF. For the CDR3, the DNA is TGTGCCAGCAGTTTATCGTCCGGCTACAGAGGCGAGGTTTCCGAGCAGTACTTC.

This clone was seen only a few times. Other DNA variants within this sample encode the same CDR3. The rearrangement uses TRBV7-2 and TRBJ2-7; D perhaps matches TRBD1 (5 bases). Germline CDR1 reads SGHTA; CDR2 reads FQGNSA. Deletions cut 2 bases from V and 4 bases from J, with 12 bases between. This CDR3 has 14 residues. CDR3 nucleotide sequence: TGTGCCAGCAGCTTAAGGGGCGCGGATTACGAGCAGTACTTC. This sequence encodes CASSLRGADYEQYF.

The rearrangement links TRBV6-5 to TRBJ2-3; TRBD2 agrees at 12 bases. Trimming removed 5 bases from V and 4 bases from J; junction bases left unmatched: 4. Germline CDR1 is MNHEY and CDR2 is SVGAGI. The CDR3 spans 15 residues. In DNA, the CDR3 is TGTGCCAGCAGTCCGACTAGCGGGGGCTCAGATACGCAGTATTTT. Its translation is CASSPTSGGSDTQYF.

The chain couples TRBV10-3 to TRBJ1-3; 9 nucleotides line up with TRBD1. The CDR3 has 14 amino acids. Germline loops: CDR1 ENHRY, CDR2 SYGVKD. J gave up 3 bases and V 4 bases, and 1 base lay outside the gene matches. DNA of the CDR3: TGTGCCATCAGTGGGGACAGGGATGGAAACACCATATATTTT. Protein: CAISGDRDGNTIYF.

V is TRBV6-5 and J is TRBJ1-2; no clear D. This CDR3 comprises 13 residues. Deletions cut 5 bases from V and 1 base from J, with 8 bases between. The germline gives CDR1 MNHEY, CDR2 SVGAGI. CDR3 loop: CASSGGYNYGYTF. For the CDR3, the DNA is TGTGCCAGCAGTGGCGGATATAACTATGGCTACACCTTC.

DNA for the CDR3: TGTGCCAGTAGTATCCGGACAGGGTCCACAGATACGCAGTATTTT. This sequence encodes CASSIRTGSTDTQYF. The chain joins TRBV19 to TRBJ2-3, with 8 nucleotides matching TRBD1. J lost 2 bases, V lost 3 bases, and 4 bases had no gene match. The CDR3 covers 15 residues. Germline CDR1 LNHDA, CDR2 SQIVND (reference sequence). Together with reference TRBV19 and TRBJ2-3, the CDR3 gives the full variable domain: DGGITQSPKYLFRKEGQNVTLSCEQNLNHDAMYWYRQDPGQGLRLIYYSQIVNDFQKGDIAEGYSVSREKKESFPLTVTSAQKNPTAFYLCASSIRTGSTDTQYFGPGTRLTVL.

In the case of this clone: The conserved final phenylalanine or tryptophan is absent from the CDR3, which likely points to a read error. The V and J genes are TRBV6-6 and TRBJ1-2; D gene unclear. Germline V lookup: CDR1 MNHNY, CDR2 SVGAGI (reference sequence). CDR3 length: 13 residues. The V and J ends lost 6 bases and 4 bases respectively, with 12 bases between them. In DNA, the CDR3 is TGTGCCAGCAGGACTGTCGGCAGCTATGGCTACACCCTC. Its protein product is CASRTVGSYGYTL.

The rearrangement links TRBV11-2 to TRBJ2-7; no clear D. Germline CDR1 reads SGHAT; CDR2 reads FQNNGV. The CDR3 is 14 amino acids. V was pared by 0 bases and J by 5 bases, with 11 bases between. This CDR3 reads CASSLEGEADEQYF. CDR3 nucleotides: TGTGCCAGCAGCTTAGAGGGTGAGGCGGACGAGCAGTACTTC.

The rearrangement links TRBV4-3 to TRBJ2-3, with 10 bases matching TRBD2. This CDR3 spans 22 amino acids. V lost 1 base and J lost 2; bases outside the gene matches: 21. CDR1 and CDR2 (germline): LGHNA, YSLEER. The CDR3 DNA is TGCGCCAGCAGCCAAGGGATCCTGGGAAGCGGGGGGGTCCTCGCTACCACAGATACGCAGTATTTT. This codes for CASSQGILGSGGVLATTDTQYF.

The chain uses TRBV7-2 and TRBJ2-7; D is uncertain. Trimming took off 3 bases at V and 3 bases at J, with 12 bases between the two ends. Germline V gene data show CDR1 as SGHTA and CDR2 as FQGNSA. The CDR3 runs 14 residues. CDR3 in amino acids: CASSLRGMDYEQYF. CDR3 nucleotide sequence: TGTGCCAGCAGCTTGAGAGGAATGGACTACGAGCAGTACTTC.

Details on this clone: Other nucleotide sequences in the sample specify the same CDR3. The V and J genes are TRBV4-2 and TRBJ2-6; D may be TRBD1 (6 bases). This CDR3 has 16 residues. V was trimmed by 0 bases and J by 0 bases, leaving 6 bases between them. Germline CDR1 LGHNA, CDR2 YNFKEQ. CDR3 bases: TGTGCCAGCAGCCAAGAAGGGGGCTCTGGGGCCAACGTCCTGACTTTC. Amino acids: CASSQEGGSGANVLTF.

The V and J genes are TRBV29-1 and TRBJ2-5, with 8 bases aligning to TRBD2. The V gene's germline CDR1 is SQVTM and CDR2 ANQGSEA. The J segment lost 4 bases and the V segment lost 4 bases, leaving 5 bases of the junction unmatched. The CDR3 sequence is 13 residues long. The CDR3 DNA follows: TGCAGCGTTGGGCCGGGGGGGGCAGAGACCCAGTACTTC. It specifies CSVGPGGAETQYF.

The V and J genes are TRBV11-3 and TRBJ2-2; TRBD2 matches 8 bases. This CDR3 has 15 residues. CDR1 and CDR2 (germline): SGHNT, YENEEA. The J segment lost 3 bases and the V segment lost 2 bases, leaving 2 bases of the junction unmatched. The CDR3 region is CASSLTSGYTGELFF. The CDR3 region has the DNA TGTGCCAGCAGCTTAACTAGCGGCTACACCGGGGAGCTGTTTTTT. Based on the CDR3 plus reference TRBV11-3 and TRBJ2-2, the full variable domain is EAGVVQSPRYKIIEKKQPVAFWCNPISGHNTLYWYLQNLGQGPELLIRYENEEAVDDSQLPKDRFSAERLKGVDSTLKIQPAELGDSAVYLCASSLTSGYTGELFFGEGSRLTVL.

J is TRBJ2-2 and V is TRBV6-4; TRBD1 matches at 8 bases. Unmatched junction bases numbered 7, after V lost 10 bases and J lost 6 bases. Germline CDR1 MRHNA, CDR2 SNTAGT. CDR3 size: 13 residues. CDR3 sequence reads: CATMDRDAGELFF. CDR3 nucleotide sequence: TGTGCCACCATGGACAGGGATGCCGGGGAGCTGTTTTTT.

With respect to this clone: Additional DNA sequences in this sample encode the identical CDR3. The CDR3 nucleotides read TGTGCCAGCAGCGGAGAGACCCAGTACTTC. Translated: CASSGETQYF. The chain joins TRBV7-2 to TRBJ2-5, with D hard to call. The germline V and J ends were trimmed by 5 bases and 4 bases, with 2 bases remaining between them. The V gene's germline CDR1 is SGHTA and CDR2 FQGNSA. The CDR3 has 10 residues.

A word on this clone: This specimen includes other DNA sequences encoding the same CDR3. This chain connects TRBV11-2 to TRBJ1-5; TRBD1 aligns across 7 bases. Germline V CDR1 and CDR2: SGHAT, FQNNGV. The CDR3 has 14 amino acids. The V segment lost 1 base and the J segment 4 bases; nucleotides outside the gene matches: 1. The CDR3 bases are TGTGCCAGCAGCTTAGGGACAGGTAATCAGCCCCAGCATTTT. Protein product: CASSLGTGNQPQHF.